This TCR beta chain was identified during a study of T cell responses to AZD1222 COVID-19 vaccine. To note about this clone: Its antigen is still unknown.

The method was immunoSEQ multiplex PCR; TCRdb's version includes in-frame clones alone and lacks a portion of them. The sample includes about 170,000 clones, approximately 90% seen only once; the top ten take about 2.8%. Overall study findings and caveats: The peak T cell response came first, and repertoires were sampled only after it. At baseline, just a handful of AZD1222 recipients tested seropositive. Spike-specific TCR breadth and depth went up after people got two AZD1222 doses.

Germline values: CDR1 MNHEY, CDR2 SVGEGT. V lost 4 bases and J lost 7, with 16 bases in between. The CDR3 length is 15 residues. Material: peripheral blood, obtained on day 0 of AZD1222 vaccination. The receptor was isolated from an adult in good health. The rearrangement joins TRBV6-2 or TRBV6-3 to TRBJ1-4; a possible D gene is TRBD1 (5 bases). Here the CDR3 DNA reads TGTGCCAGCAGTTTGCCCCCCGGGGGGGGTGAAAAACTGTTTTTT. It specifies CASSLPPGGGEKLFF.